Described below is a single T cell receptor (beta chain) sequence and its context. Its antigen is not known. These data come from a study of CD8+ T cells in alopecia areata. Treatment noted: oral pan-JAK inhibitor, 5-10 mg twice daily. RNA, once extracted, was reverse transcribed into cDNA for use as the sequencing template. This table comes from immunoSEQ multiplex PCR, and its TCRdb copy is limited to in-frame clones, with some not included. The sample holds 130,000 to 150,000 clones, roughly 80% seen once. The study, taken as a whole, reports: Lesional scalp exceeded normal scalp in clonality, especially in alopecia totalis/universalis. With just one nonresponder, it is still uncertain whether baseline CD8+ expansion relates to response.

In germline, CDR1 is LGHNA, CDR2 YNFKEQ. CDR3 length: 11 amino acids. V lost 5 bases to trimming and J lost 12 bases; unmatched junction nucleotides: 3. Sequencing was performed on CD8+ T cells sorted from blood, taken at week 4, from a patient treated with tofacitinib. This receptor was obtained from a human donor with alopecia areata. V is TRBV4-2 and J is TRBJ1-4; TRBD1 matches at 7 bases. CDR3 sequence: CASSTGQELFF. In DNA, the CDR3 is TGTGCCAGCAGCACCGGACAGGAACTGTTTTTT.